These 11 T cell receptor beta chains originate from one sample sequenced in a study of blood T cell repertoires in COVID-19. Assay: immunoSEQ multiplex PCR; the TCRdb copy retains only in-frame clones and omits some. The data show 110,000 to 150,000 clones, 87% seen once. Sample: PBMCs or T cells enriched from blood (not recorded which). The receptor set was obtained from a man in his sixties who had recovered from COVID-19.

The chain links TRBV9 to TRBJ1-2, with D unresolved. V was clipped by 0 bases and J by 8 bases, with 11 bases between them. The germline CDR1 and CDR2 sequences are SGDLS and YYNGEE. There are 13 residues in the CDR3. The CDR3: CASSVDLGGGYTF. The DNA of the CDR3 is TGTGCCAGCAGCGTAGATTTGGGAGGCGGCTACACCTTC.

V is TRBV11-3 and J is TRBJ2-3, with 9 bases matching TRBD2. After removal of 3 bases from V and 8 bases from J, the junction contained 12 bases not matched to a gene. The CDR3 contains 16 residues. Per the germline V gene, CDR1 is SGHNT and CDR2 is YENEEA. Here the CDR3 reads CASSFKPAGGVGTQYF. CDR3 DNA sequence: TGTGCCAGCAGCTTTAAGCCAGCGGGAGGAGTGGGTACGCAGTATTTT.

This chain uses TRBV13 with TRBJ2-7; maybe TRBD1 (6 bases). Germline-derived CDR1 and CDR2 are PRHDT and FYEKMQ (reference sequence). The CDR3 covers 17 residues. V was clipped by 1 base and J by 2 bases, with 18 bases between them. The CDR3 DNA reads TGTGCCAGCAGCTTAGCGCCCAGGGGTTCACCTACCTACGAGCAGTACTTC. Amino acid sequence: CASSLAPRGSPTYEQYF.

The chain recombines TRBV2 with TRBJ1-3; 8 bases are shared with TRBD1. The V gene's germline CDR1 is SNHLY and CDR2 FYNNEI. CDR3 length: 11 amino acids. V gave up 7 bases and J gave up 8 bases; unmatched junction bases: 1. The CDR3, as DNA: TGTGCCAGCAACAGGGGGGACACCATATATTTT. This gives the protein CASNRGDTIYF.

This clone was counted only a few times. This chain links TRBV27 with TRBJ1-1; D call uncertain. The germline V gene has CDR1 MNHEY and CDR2 SMNVEV (reference sequence). Trimming removed 5 bases from V and 1 base from J, with 17 bases in between. This CDR3 has 16 residues. The CDR3 DNA reads as TGTGCCAGCAGTACTGCCCTCACGACTGGGAACACTGAAGCTTTCTTT. Translation gives CASSTALTTGNTEAFF.

The V and J genes are TRBV2 and TRBJ2-7; D is perhaps TRBD1 (5 bases). The CDR3 has 14 residues. The germline gives CDR1 SNHLY, CDR2 FYNNEI. The V and J ends lost 8 bases and 0 bases respectively, with 14 bases between them. Written as DNA, the CDR3 is TGTGCCAGCCTCCCCAGGGAAAGCTCCTACGAGCAGTACTTC. It translates to CASLPRESSYEQYF.

This clone was seen a handful of times. Here the CDR3 reads CASVGTGSINQPQHF. CDR3 bases: TGTGCCAGCGTTGGGACAGGGAGCATCAATCAGCCCCAGCATTTT. The chain couples TRBV28 to TRBJ1-5; 9 positions match TRBD1. V lost 8 bases to trimming and J lost 3 bases; unmatched junction nucleotides: 8. The CDR3 totals 15 residues. CDR1 and CDR2 from the germline V gene are MDHEN and SYDVKM. The full variable domain, in which reference TRBV28 and TRBJ1-5 provide the parts outside the CDR3, is DVKVTQSSRYLVKRTGEKVFLECVQDMDHENMFWYRQDPGLGLRLIYFSYDVKMKEKGDIPEGYSVSREKKERFSLILESASTNQTSMYLCASVGTGSINQPQHFGDGTRLSIL.

V usage is TRBV7-9 and J usage is TRBJ1-5, with TRBD1 matching over 8 bases. The CDR3 is 13 residues long. The germline V gene encodes CDR1 SEHNR and CDR2 FQNEAQ (reference sequence). Germline trimming cut 10 bases from V and 3 bases from J; bases unmatched to any gene: 5. CDR3 in DNA: TGTGCCATTCCGGGACAGGTCAATCAGCCCCAGCATTTT. This codes for CAIPGQVNQPQHF.

The chain joins TRBV2 to TRBJ1-1; TRBD1 matches 9 bases. V lost 6 bases and J lost 1; bases outside the gene matches: 6. The germline gives CDR1 SNHLY, CDR2 FYNNEI. This CDR3 comprises 15 residues. The CDR3 region has the DNA TGTGCCAGCAGGAGGGACAGGGAGGGGAACACTGAAGCTTTCTTT. Encoded protein: CASRRDREGNTEAFF.

This chain uses TRBV28 with TRBJ2-7, with D possibly matching TRBD1 (5 bases). CDR3 size: 14 residues. Trimming took off 6 bases at V and 6 bases at J, with 18 bases between the two ends. Germline V gene sequence: CDR1 MDHEN, CDR2 SYDVKM. CDR3 DNA: TGTGCCAGCAGACCAGGGATACCTGCCTCCGAGCAGTACTTC. Protein product: CASRPGIPASEQYF.

The gene calls are TRBV4-1 and TRBJ2-3; 7 nucleotides match TRBD1. Germline V gene lookup returns CDR1 MGHRA and CDR2 YSYEKL. V shed 6 bases, J shed 3 bases, and the junction held 3 bases outside the gene matches. The CDR3 covers 13 residues. CDR3 loop: CASRQQGTDTQYF. Here the CDR3 DNA reads TGCGCCAGCAGACAACAGGGGACAGATACGCAGTATTTT.